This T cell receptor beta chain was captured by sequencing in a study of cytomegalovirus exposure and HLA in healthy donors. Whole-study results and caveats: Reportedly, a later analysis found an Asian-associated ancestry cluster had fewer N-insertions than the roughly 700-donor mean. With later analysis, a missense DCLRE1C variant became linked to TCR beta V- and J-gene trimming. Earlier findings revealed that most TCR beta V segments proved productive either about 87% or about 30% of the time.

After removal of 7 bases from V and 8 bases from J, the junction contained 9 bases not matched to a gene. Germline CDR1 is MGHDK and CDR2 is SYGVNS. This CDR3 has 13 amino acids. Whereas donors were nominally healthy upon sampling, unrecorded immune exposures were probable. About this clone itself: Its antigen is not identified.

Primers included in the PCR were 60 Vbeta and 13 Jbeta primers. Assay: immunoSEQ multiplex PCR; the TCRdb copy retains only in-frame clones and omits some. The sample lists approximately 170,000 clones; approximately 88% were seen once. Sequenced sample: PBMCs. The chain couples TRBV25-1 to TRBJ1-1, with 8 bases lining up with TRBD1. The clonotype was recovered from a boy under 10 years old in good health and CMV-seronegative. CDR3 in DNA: TGTGCCAGCACCAGACAGGGGATTGGCGAAGCTTTCTTT. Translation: CASTRQGIGEAFF. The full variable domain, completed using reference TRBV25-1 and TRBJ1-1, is EADIYQTPRYLVIGTGKKITLECSQTMGHDKMYWYQQDPGMELHLIHYSYGVNSTEKGDLSSESTVSRIRTEHFPLTLESARPSHTSQYLCASTRQGIGEAFFGQGTRLTVV.